The rows below give T cell receptor beta chains drawn from one sample of a study of Ad26.COV2.S vaccination and SARS-CoV-2 variants. Repertoires were generated with immunoSEQ multiplex PCR, while TCRdb's copy carries only in-frame clones and drops some. The profile shows roughly 300,000 clones, approximately 90% of them singletons. Sequences were derived from peripheral blood, sampled in a trial of Ad26.COV2.S vaccine versus placebo. These receptors were collected from a person between 18 and 59 years old who received the Ad26.COV2.S COVID-19 vaccine or a placebo. Both conserved end residues are part of each CDR3. The order of the fields is V gene, clone size, J gene, D gene, CDR3 protein, CDR3 DNA. The D gene is left open where the match is weak. The size of a clone is reported for some rows only, either as once, few or many, or as a class for expanded clones.

>TRBV7-9|-|TRBJ1-3|-
CASSSTGLGNTIYF
TGTGCCAGCAGCTCGACAGGTCTGGGGAACACCATATATTTT
>TRBV7-9|once|TRBJ1-5|-
CASSPGTGFSNQPQHF
TGTGCCAGCAGCCCGGGTACCGGATTTAGCAATCAGCCCCAGCATTTT
>TRBV2|-|TRBJ1-2|TRBD1
CAGTGVAGGNYGYTF
TGTGCCGGGACAGGGGTCGCCGGGGGTAACTATGGCTACACCTTC
>TRBV7-9|-|TRBJ1-3|-
CASSYDTSSGNTIYF
TGTGCCAGCAGCTATGATACGAGCTCTGGAAACACCATATATTTT
>TRBV10-3|-|TRBJ2-1|-
CAISDHGTINEQFF
TGTGCCATCAGTGACCACGGGACAATCAATGAGCAGTTCTTC
>TRBV12-5|-|TRBJ2-2|-
CASGLETVTGELFF
TGTGCTAGTGGTTTGGAGACAGTCACCGGGGAGCTGTTTTTT
>TRBV27|-|TRBJ2-6|TRBD1
CASTGQGAGANVLTF
TGTGCCAGCACCGGACAGGGGGCTGGGGCCAACGTCCTGACTTTC
>TRBV5-1|few|TRBJ2-2|-
CASSLDGPRNTGELFF
TGCGCCAGCAGCTTGGATGGACCTAGGAACACCGGGGAGCTGTTTTTT
>TRBV19|-|TRBJ2-3|-
CASSMWGDTDTQYF
TGTGCCAGTAGTATGTGGGGGGACACAGATACGCAGTATTTT
>TRBV7-3|-|TRBJ2-2|TRBD2
CASSSRAGKNTGELFF
TGTGCCAGCAGCTCTAGAGCGGGGAAGAACACCGGGGAGCTGTTTTTT
>TRBV5-4|-|TRBJ1-6|TRBD1
CASSSTRQGGNSPLHF
TGTGCCAGCAGCTCAACCCGACAGGGAGGGAATTCACCCCTCCACTTT
>TRBV7-3|-|TRBJ2-7|-
CASSLGVGTNEQYF
TGTGCCAGCAGCTTAGGAGTAGGGACGAACGAGCAGTACTTC
>TRBV9|-|TRBJ2-1|TRBD2
CASSGAGEGQFF
TGTGCCAGCAGCGGGGCGGGAGAAGGGCAGTTCTTC
>TRBV9|-|TRBJ1-2|-
CASSVGNRDSYGYTF
TGTGCCAGCAGCGTAGGCAACAGAGATTCCTATGGCTACACCTTC
>TRBV11-3|once|TRBJ2-7|TRBD1
CASSRNGQGRNYEQYF
TGTGCCAGCAGCCGAAATGGACAGGGACGAAACTACGAGCAGTACTTC
>TRBV30|-|TRBJ2-7|-
CAWSPGTRYEQYF
TGTGCCTGGAGTCCCGGGACACGCTACGAGCAGTACTTC
>TRBV5-8|-|TRBJ1-4|TRBD1
CASSWTGAGEKLFF
TGTGCCAGCAGCTGGACAGGGGCAGGGGAAAAACTGTTTTTT
>TRBV6-2/TRBV6-3|-|TRBJ2-1|-
CASSYGTQEQFF
TGTGCCAGCAGTTACGGGACACAAGAGCAGTTCTTC
>TRBV6-5|-|TRBJ2-4|-
CASSYSWREAKNIQYF
TGTGCCAGCAGTTACTCATGGCGGGAAGCCAAAAACATTCAGTACTTC
>TRBV7-3|-|TRBJ2-7|-
CASSPTTGTYEQYF
TGTGCCAGCAGCCCGACCACTGGAACCTACGAGCAGTACTTC
>TRBV11-2|-|TRBJ2-7|-
CASSLSGATYEQYF
TGTGCCAGCAGCTTATCAGGGGCCACCTACGAGCAGTACTTC
>TRBV11-2|-|TRBJ1-1|-
CASSFSGVGTEAFF
TGTGCCAGCAGCTTTTCAGGGGTGGGCACTGAAGCTTTCTTT
>TRBV24-1|few|TRBJ1-6|-
CATPLYNSPLHF
TGTGCCACCCCTCTTTATAATTCACCCCTCCACTTT
>TRBV5-4|-|TRBJ1-6|-
CASSPPGRSPLHF
TGTGCCAGCAGCCCCCCAGGGCGTTCACCCCTCCACTTT
>TRBV6-6|-|TRBJ2-2|-
CASVGDTGELFF
TGTGCCAGCGTGGGGGATACCGGGGAGCTGTTTTTT
>TRBV11-2|-|TRBJ2-1|TRBD2
CASSLLLAGKSVSNEQFF
TGTGCCAGCAGCTTACTCCTAGCGGGGAAGTCTGTTTCTAATGAGCAGTTCTTC
>TRBV7-3|-|TRBJ1-2|-
CASSPRGGGDFGGYTF
TGTGCCAGCAGCCCGAGGGGCGGGGGGGACTTTGGAGGCTACACCTTC
>TRBV19|-|TRBJ1-1|-
CASSILVGGNTEAFF
TGTGCCAGTAGTATTTTGGTCGGGGGGAACACTGAAGCTTTCTTT
>TRBV27|many|TRBJ2-2|TRBD2
CASSSTSGSPGELFF
TGTGCCAGCAGTTCGACTAGCGGGAGCCCCGGGGAGCTGTTTTTT
>TRBV7-9|-|TRBJ1-6|TRBD1
CASSWGQTNSPLHF
TGTGCCAGCAGCTGGGGACAGACTAATTCACCCCTCCACTTT